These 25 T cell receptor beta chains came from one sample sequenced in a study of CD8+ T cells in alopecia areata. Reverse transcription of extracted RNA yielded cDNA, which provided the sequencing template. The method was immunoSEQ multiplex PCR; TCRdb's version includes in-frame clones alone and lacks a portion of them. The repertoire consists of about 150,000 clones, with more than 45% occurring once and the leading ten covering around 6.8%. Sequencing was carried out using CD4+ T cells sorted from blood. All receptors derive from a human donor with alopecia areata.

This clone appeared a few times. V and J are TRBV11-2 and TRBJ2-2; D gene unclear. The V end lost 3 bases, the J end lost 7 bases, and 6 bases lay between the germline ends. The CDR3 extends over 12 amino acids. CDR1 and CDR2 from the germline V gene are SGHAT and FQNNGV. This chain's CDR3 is CASSFRLGELFF. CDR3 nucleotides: TGTGCCAGCAGCTTTAGACTCGGGGAGCTGTTTTTT.

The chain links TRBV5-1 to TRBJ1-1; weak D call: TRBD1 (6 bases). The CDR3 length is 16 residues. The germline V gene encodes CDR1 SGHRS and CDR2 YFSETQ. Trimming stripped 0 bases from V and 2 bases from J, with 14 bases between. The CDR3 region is CASSLGGLGGNTEAFF. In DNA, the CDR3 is TGCGCCAGCAGCTTGGGAGGACTTGGGGGCAACACTGAAGCTTTCTTT.

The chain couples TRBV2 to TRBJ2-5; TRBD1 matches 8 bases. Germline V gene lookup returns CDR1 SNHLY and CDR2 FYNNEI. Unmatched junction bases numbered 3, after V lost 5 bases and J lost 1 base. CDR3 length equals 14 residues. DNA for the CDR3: TGTGCCAGCAGTCCAGACAGGGGCCAAGAGACCCAGTACTTC. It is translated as CASSPDRGQETQYF.

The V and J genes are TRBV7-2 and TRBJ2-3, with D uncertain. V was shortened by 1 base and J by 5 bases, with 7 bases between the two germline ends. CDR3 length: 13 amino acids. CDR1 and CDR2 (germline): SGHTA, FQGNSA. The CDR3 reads CASSLDRRDTQYF. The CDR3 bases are TGTGCCAGCAGCTTAGATCGGCGAGATACGCAGTATTTT.

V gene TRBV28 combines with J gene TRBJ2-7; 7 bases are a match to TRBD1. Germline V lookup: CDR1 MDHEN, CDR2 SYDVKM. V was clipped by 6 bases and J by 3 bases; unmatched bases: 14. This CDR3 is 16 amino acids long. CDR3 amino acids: CASSIPSQGLFYEQYF. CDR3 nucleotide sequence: TGTGCCAGCAGCATTCCATCACAGGGGTTATTCTACGAGCAGTACTTC.

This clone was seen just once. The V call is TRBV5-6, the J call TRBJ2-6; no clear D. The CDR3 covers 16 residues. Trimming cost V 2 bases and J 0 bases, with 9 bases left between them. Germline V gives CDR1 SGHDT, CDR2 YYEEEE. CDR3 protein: CASSLFYGSGANVLTF. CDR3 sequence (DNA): TGTGCCAGCAGCTTATTTTACGGCTCTGGGGCCAACGTCCTGACTTTC.

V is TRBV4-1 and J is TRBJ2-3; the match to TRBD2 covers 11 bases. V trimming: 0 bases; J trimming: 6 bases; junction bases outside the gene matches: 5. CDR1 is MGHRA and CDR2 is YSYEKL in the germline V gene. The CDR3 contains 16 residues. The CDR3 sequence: CASSQDTSGSVDTQYF. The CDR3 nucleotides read TGCGCCAGCAGCCAAGATACTAGCGGGAGTGTGGATACGCAGTATTTT.

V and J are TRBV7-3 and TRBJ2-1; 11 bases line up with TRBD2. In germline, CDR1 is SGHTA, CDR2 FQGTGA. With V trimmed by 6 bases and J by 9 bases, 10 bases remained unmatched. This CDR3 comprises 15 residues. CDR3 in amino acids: CASSPRATSGVEQFF. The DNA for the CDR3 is TGTGCCAGCAGTCCGAGGGCGACTAGCGGGGTTGAGCAGTTCTTC. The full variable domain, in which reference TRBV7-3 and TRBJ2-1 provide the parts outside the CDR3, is GAGVSQTPSNKVTEKGKYVELRCDPISGHTALYWYRQSLGQGPEFLIYFQGTGAADDSGLPNDRFFAVRPEGSVSTLKIQRTERGDSAVYLCASSPRATSGVEQFFGPGTRLTVL.

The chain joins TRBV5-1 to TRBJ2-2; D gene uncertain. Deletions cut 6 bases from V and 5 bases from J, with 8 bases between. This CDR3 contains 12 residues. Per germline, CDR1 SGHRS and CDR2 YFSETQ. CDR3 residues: CASKDVTGELFF. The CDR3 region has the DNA TGCGCCAGCAAGGATGTTACCGGGGAGCTGTTTTTT.

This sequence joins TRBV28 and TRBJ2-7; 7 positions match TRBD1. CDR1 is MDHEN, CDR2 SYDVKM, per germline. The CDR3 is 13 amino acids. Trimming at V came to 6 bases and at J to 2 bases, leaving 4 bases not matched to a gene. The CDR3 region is CASSTGAPYEQYF. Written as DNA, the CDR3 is TGTGCCAGCAGCACAGGGGCTCCCTACGAGCAGTACTTC.

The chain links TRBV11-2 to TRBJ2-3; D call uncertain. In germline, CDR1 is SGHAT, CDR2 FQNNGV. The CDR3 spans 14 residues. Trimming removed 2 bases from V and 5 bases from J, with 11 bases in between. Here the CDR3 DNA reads TGTGCCAGCAGCTTATATGGGTTGGGAGATACGCAGTATTTT. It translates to CASSLYGLGDTQYF.

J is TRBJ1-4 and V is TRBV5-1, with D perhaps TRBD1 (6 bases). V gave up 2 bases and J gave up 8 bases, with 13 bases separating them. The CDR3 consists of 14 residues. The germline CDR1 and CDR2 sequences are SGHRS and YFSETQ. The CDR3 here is CASSLRGRDEKLFF. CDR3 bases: TGCGCCAGCAGCTTACGGGGGCGGGACGAAAAACTGTTTTTT. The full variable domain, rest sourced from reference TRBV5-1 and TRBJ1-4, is KAGVTQTPRYLIKTRGQQVTLSCSPISGHRSVSWYQQTPGQGLQFLFEYFSETQRNKGNFPGRFSGRQFSNSRSEMNVSTLELGDSALYLCASSLRGRDEKLFFGSGTQLSVL.

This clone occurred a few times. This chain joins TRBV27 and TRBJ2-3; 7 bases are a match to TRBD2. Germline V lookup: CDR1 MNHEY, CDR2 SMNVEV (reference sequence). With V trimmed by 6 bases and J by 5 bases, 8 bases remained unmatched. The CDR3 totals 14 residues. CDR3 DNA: TGTGCCAGCAGATCGGACGGGGGGATAGATACGCAGTATTTT. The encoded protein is CASRSDGGIDTQYF.

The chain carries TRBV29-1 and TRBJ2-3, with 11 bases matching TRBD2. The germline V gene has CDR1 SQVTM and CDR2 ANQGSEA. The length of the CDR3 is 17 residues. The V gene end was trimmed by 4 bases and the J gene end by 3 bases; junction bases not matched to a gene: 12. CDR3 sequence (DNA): TGCAGCGTTGGCGGGGTAGCGGGAGGGCCACAAACAGATACGCAGTATTTT. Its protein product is CSVGGVAGGPQTDTQYF.

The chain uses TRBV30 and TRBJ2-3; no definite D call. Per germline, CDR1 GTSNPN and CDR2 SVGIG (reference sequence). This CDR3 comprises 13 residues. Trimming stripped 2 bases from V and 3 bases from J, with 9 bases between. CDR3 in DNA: TGTGCCTGGAGTCCCCGTGTTACAGATACGCAGTATTTT. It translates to CAWSPRVTDTQYF.

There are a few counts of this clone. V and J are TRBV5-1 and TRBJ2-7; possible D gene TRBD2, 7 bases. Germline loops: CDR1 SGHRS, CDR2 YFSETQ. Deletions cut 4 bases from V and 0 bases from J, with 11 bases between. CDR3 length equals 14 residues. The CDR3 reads CASSHREGSYEQYF. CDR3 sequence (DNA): TGCGCCAGCAGCCACAGGGAGGGCTCCTACGAGCAGTACTTC. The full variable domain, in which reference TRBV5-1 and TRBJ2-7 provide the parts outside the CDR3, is KAGVTQTPRYLIKTRGQQVTLSCSPISGHRSVSWYQQTPGQGLQFLFEYFSETQRNKGNFPGRFSGRQFSNSRSEMNVSTLELGDSALYLCASSHREGSYEQYFGPGTRLTVT.

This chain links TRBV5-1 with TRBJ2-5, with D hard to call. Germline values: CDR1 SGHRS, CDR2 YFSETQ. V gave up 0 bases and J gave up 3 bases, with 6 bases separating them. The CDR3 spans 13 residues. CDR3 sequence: CASSLERKETQYF. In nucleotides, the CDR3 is TGCGCCAGCAGCTTGGAACGTAAAGAGACCCAGTACTTC.

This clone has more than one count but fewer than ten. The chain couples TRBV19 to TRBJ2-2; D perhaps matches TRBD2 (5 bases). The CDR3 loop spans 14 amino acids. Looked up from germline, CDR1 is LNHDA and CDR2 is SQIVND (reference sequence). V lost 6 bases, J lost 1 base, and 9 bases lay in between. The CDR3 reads CASRRTRNTGELFF. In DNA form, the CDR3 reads TGTGCCAGTAGGAGAACTAGGAACACCGGGGAGCTGTTTTTT.

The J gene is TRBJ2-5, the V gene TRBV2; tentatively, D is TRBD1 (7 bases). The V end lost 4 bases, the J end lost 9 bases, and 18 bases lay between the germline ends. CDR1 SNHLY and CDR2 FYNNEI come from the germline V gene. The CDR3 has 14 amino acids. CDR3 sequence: CASSGGTVGGAQYF. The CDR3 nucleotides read TGTGCCAGCAGTGGCGGGACAGTTGGTGGGGCCCAGTACTTC.

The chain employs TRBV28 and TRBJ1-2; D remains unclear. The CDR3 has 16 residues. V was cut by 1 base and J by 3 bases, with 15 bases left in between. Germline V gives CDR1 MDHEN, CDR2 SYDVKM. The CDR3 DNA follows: TGTGCCAGCAGTTTATCCCTCAGAATATTATACTATGGCTACACCTTC. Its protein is CASSLSLRILYYGYTF.

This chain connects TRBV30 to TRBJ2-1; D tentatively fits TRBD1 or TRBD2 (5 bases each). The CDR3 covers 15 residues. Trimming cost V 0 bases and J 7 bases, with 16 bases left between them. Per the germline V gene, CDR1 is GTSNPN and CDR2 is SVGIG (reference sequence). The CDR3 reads CAWSVRKGTRNEQFF. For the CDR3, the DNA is TGTGCCTGGAGTGTACGGAAGGGGACGAGGAATGAGCAGTTCTTC.

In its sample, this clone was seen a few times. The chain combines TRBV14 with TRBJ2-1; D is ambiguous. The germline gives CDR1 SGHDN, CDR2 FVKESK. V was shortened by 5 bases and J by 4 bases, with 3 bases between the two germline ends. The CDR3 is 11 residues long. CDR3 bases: TGTGCCAGCAGCAGATACAATGAGCAGTTCTTC. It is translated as CASSRYNEQFF.

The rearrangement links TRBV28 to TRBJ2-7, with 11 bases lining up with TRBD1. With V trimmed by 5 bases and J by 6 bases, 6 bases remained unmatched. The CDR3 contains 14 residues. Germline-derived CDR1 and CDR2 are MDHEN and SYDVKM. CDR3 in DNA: TGTGCCAGCAGTATCGGACAGGGGGCAGGCGAGCAGTACTTC. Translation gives CASSIGQGAGEQYF.

DNA for the CDR3: TGTGCCTGGAGTACCACAACTAATGAAAAACTGTTTTTT. It is translated as CAWSTTTNEKLFF. This rearrangement joins TRBV30 to TRBJ1-4; D remains ambiguous. The germline V gene has CDR1 GTSNPN and CDR2 SVGIG (reference sequence). This CDR3 region has 13 residues. The V gene lost 2 bases and the J gene lost 0 bases, with 4 bases spanning the gap.

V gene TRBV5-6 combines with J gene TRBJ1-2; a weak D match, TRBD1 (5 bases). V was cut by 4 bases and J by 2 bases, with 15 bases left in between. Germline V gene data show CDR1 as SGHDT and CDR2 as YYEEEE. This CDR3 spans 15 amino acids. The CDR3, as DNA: TGTGCCAGCAGCGGACGGGGACGGCGGAACTATGGCTACACCTTC. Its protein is CASSGRGRRNYGYTF. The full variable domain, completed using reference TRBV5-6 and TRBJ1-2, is DAGVTQSPTHLIKTRGQQVTLRCSPKSGHDTVSWYQQALGQGPQFIFQYYEEEERQRGNFPDRFSGHQFPNYSSELNVNALLLGDSALYLCASSGRGRRNYGYTFGSGTRLTVV.